The text below deals with one T cell receptor beta chain. Its antigen remains unidentified. The sample is drawn from a study of beta chain features in type 1 diabetes. Expressed TCRB transcripts got sequenced, as all isolated RNA was reverse transcribed. The data were produced by immunoSEQ multiplex PCR, yet TCRdb's version contains in-frame clones alone and is incomplete. The table lists more than 250,000 clones, 20% of them singletons, with 0.028% in the top ten. The ends lost 4 bases at V and 4 bases at J; junction bases unmatched: 6. CDR1 is MNHEY and CDR2 is SMNVEV in the germline V gene (reference sequence). This CDR3 is built from 15 residues. General study points: People with Type 1 diabetes carried modestly yet significantly shorter TCRB CDR3s in all four CD4+ subsets.

The receptor was isolated from a woman in her forties with type 1 diabetes. The sequenced material came from naive CD4+ T cells from blood. The rearrangement joins TRBV27 to TRBJ2-3; 9 bases are shared with TRBD2. CDR3 bases: TGTGCCAGCAGTTCGGCTAGCGGGATGGCAGATACGCAGTATTTT. Translating it yields CASSSASGMADTQYF.